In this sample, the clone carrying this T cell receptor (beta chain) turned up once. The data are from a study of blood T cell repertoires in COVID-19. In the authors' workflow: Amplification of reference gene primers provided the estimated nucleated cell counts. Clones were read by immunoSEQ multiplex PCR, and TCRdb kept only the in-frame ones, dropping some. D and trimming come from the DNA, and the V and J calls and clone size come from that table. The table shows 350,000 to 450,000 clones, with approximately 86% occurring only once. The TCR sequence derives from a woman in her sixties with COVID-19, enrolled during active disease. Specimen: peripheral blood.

CDR3 coding DNA: TGTGCCAGCAGTTACCAAGGGGGTCAAAATACGCAGTATTTT. Its translation: CASSYQGGQNTQYF. The chain combines TRBV6-5 with TRBJ2-3, with D possibly matching TRBD1 (6 bases). Germline loops: CDR1 MNHEY, CDR2 SVGAGI. CDR3 length: 14 amino acids. Trimming took 2 bases from V and 7 from J, leaving 13 bases between them.